A few counts support the clone carrying this TCR beta chain. What it recognizes is unknown. The CDR3 loop spans 17 amino acids. Germline V gene sequence: CDR1 LGHNA, CDR2 YNFKEQ. V was pared by 0 bases and J by 0 bases, with 3 bases of the junction left unmatched. The record originates from a study of cytomegalovirus exposure and HLA in healthy donors. Study-level results: DRB1 showed the most TCR associations and HLA-C the fewest in a later analysis, as rates varied by HLA locus. In a later analysis, TCR beta V- and J-gene trimming was associated with a missense DCLRE1C variant. For most TCR sequences rarity was the rule, although some public TCRs occurred in many donors.

Everyone who donated was a healthy bone marrow donor. The PCR had 60 Vbeta and 13 Jbeta primers. Here immunoSEQ multiplex PCR was the method, and the copy in TCRdb shows in-frame clones only, minus some. Of about 190,000 clones detected, roughly four fifths appear once; the ten largest clones hold roughly 10%. Sequenced: PBMCs. V is TRBV4-2 and J is TRBJ2-1, with TRBD2 matching over 9 bases. The receptor was isolated from a woman aged 45-59 years in good health and CMV-seropositive. CDR3 amino acids: CASSQEYSGGSYNEQFF. The CDR3 DNA reads TGTGCCAGCAGCCAAGAGTATAGCGGGGGCTCCTACAATGAGCAGTTCTTC.